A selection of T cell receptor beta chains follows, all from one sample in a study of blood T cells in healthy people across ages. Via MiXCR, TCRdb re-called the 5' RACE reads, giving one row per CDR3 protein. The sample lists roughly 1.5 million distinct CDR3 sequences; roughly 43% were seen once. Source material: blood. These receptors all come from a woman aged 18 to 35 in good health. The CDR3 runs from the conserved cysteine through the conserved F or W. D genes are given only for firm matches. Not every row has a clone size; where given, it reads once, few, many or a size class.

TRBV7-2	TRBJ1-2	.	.	TGTGCCAGCAGCTTTCGGAACAACTATGGCTACACCTTC	CASSFRNNYGYTF
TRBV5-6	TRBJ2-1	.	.	TGTGCCAGCAGCTTGGTGGGCCTACTCCCGTTCTTC	CASSLVGLLPFF
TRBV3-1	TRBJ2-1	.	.	TGTGCCAGCAGCCAATCAGATGCTTGGGGGCAGTTCTTC	CASSQSDAWGQFF
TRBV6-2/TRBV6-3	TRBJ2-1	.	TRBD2	TGTGCCAGCAGTTACTCGCCTTTTCTAGCGGGAAGCTCCTACAATGAGCAGTTCTTC	CASSYSPFLAGSSYNEQFF
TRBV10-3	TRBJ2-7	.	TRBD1	TGTGCCATCAACACGGACAGGGGCTACGAGCAGTACTTC	CAINTDRGYEQYF
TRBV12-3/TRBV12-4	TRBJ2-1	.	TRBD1	TGTGCCAGCAGTTCCCGGGACAGGTCAACCTTCAATGAGCAGTTCTTC	CASSSRDRSTFNEQFF
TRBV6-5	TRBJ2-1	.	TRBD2	TGTGCCAGCAGACGAATAGCGGGAGGACACAATGAGCAGTTCTTC	CASRRIAGGHNEQFF
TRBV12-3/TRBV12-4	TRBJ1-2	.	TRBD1	TGTGCCAGCAGGGAATGGGGGACAGGGAGTTATGGCTACACCTTC	CASREWGTGSYGYTF
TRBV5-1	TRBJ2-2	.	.	TGCGCCAGCAGCTTGGCACAGCCGAACACCGGGGAGCTGTTTTTT	CASSLAQPNTGELFF
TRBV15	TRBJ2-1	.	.	TGTGCCACCAGCAGAGAACAGGGCTCCTACAATGAGCAGTTCTTC	CATSREQGSYNEQFF
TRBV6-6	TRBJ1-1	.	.	TGTGCCAGCAGTTACCGGAGCCAGGGCACTGAAGCTTTCTTT	CASSYRSQGTEAFF
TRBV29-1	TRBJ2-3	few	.	TGCAGCTTCTTCGGGACAACAGATACGCAGTATTTT	CSFFGTTDTQYF
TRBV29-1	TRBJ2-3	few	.	TGCAGCGTTGTTCGGACGGTCGGGGATACGCAGTATTTT	CSVVRTVGDTQYF
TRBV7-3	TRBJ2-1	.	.	TGTGCCAGCAGCTTAAGGCTAGCAGGGGAGACTGAGCAGTTCTTC	CASSLRLAGETEQFF
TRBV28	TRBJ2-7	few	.	TGTGCCAGCGGGACGGGGATCTACGAGCAGTACTTC	CASGTGIYEQYF
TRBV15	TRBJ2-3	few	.	TGTGCCACCAGCAGAGCCCGGTTCACAGATACGCAGTATTTT	CATSRARFTDTQYF
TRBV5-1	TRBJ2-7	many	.	TGCGCCAGCAGCCCGGACAACTCCTACGAGCAGTACTTC	CASSPDNSYEQYF
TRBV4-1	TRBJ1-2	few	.	TGCGCCAGCAGCCTCCAAGGGCTAGCTAACTATGGCTACACCTTC	CASSLQGLANYGYTF
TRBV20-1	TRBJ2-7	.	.	TGCAGTGCTAGGGCCCCCTTTTCCTACAATGAGCAGTACTTC	CSARAPFSYNEQYF
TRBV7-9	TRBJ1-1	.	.	TGTGCCAGCAGCGGAGGACGGCAGGGTGCGAACACTGAAGCTTTCTTT	CASSGGRQGANTEAFF
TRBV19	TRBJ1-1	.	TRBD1	TGTGCCAGTAGTATCGGGGACAGGGTTACTGAAGCTTTCTTT	CASSIGDRVTEAFF
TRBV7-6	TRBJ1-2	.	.	TGTGCCAGCAGCTTGGACAGTGCTAACTATGACTACACCTTC	CASSLDSANYDYTF
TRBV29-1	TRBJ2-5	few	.	TGCAGCGTGGCAGGGGTGATCACAGGCGAGACCCAGTACTTC	CSVAGVITGETQYF
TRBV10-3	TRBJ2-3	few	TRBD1	TGTGCCATCAGTGATCACGACAGGGGGCCAGGTACGCAGTATTTT	CAISDHDRGPGTQYF
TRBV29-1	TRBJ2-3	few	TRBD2	TGCAGCGTTGCTGAGACTAGCGGGGGAACAGATACGCAGTATTTT	CSVAETSGGTDTQYF
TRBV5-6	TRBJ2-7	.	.	TGTGCCGGCAGCTGGGGACGGGCCTACGAGCAGTACTTC	CAGSWGRAYEQYF
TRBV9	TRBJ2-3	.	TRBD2	TGTGCCAGCAGCGGTAGCGGGGGCCATAGCACAGATACGCAGTATTTT	CASSGSGGHSTDTQYF
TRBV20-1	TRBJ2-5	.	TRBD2	TGCAGTGCTAGAAGAGCGGGGGGGCAAGAGACCCAGTACTTC	CSARRAGGQETQYF
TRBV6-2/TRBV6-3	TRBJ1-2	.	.	TGTGCCAGCAGTTACTCGAAGGGCAGCTCTTTCTATGGCTACACCTTC	CASSYSKGSSFYGYTF
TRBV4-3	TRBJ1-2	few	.	TGCGCCAGCAGCCAAACTCTGATAGAGTATTATGGCTACACCTTC	CASSQTLIEYYGYTF
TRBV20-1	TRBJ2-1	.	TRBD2	TGCAGTGCTAGAGGCGGGAGGATAGTAGATGAGCAGTTCTTC	CSARGGRIVDEQFF
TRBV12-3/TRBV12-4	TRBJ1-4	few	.	TGTGCCAGCAGTTTTAGAGGGGCCAATGAAAAACTGTTTTTT	CASSFRGANEKLFF
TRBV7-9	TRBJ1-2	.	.	TGTGCCAGCAGCGCCCGAACCAGGGTTAGGATCTATGGCTACACCTTC	CASSARTRVRIYGYTF